What follows are 17 T cell receptor beta chains derived from one specimen sequenced in a study of cytomegalovirus exposure and HLA in healthy donors. Primers included in the PCR were 60 Vbeta and 13 Jbeta primers. Generated by immunoSEQ multiplex PCR, the TCRdb table keeps only in-frame clones and is missing some. The table has about 140,000 clones, about 80% seen once. Sequencing was performed on PBMCs. The receptors were gathered from a man between 40 and 49 years old in good health and CMV-seronegative.

In nucleotides, the CDR3 is TGCGCCAGCAGCCAAGTCACGGGGGGAGATACGCAGTATTTT. It codes for CASSQVTGGDTQYF. The genes are TRBV4-1 and TRBJ2-3, with 7 bases fitting TRBD2. The CDR3 extends over 14 amino acids. J lost 5 bases, V lost 1 base, and 3 bases had no gene match. CDR1 MGHRA and CDR2 YSYEKL come from the germline V gene.

The rearrangement joins TRBV28 to TRBJ2-1; 16 nucleotides agree with TRBD2. Germline lookup yields CDR1 MDHEN and CDR2 SYDVKM. V was clipped by 6 bases and J by 10 bases; unmatched bases: 9. The CDR3 length is 16 residues. CDR3 sequence reads: CASSPGLAGGVVEQFF. In DNA, the CDR3 is TGTGCCAGCAGCCCGGGACTAGCGGGAGGGGTTGTGGAGCAGTTCTTC. Full variable domain (rest looked up from reference TRBV28 and TRBJ2-1): DVKVTQSSRYLVKRTGEKVFLECVQDMDHENMFWYRQDPGLGLRLIYFSYDVKMKEKGDIPEGYSVSREKKERFSLILESASTNQTSMYLCASSPGLAGGVVEQFFGPGTRLTVL.

The chain has TRBV27 and TRBJ2-7; TRBD2 might be the D (5 bases). Germline V gene lookup returns CDR1 MNHEY and CDR2 SMNVEV (reference sequence). The CDR3 length is 16 residues. V was clipped by 1 base and J by 0 bases, with 13 bases between them. The CDR3 loop is CASSLYHVTTSYEQYF. The CDR3 DNA follows: TGTGCCAGCAGTTTATACCACGTGACTACCTCCTACGAGCAGTACTTC.

The chain links TRBV7-9 to TRBJ2-5, with D maybe TRBD2 (6 bases). The J call is in doubt because the DNA end fits TRBJ2-7 better. The germline V gene encodes CDR1 SEHNR and CDR2 FQNEAQ (reference sequence). The CDR3 consists of 17 residues. Here the CDR3 reads CASSLGGQQIGPYEQYF. The CDR3 bases are TGTGCCAGCAGCTTGGGAGGCCAACAGATAGGGCCCTACGAGCAGTACTTC.

This chain links TRBV7-6 with TRBJ2-3; possible D gene TRBD1, 5 bases. CDR3 length: 16 residues. Germline values: CDR1 SGHVS, CDR2 FNYEAQ. V lost 1 base, J lost 2 bases, and 13 bases lay in between. CDR3 region: CASSLGWAGNTDTQYF. The CDR3 DNA follows: TGTGCCAGCAGCTTAGGTTGGGCAGGGAACACAGATACGCAGTATTTT.

This clone occurred a few times. This chain links TRBV5-1 with TRBJ2-5; 8 bases map to TRBD1. This CDR3 is 13 amino acids long. The trim removed 7 bases at V and 4 bases at J, leaving 6 bases unmatched. CDR1 is SGHRS, CDR2 YFSETQ, per germline. In DNA form, the CDR3 reads TGCGCCAGCTGGGCAGGGGGCGGAGAGACCCAGTACTTC. It encodes CASWAGGGETQYF.

The rearrangement uses TRBV7-7 and TRBJ2-1, with D possibly matching TRBD2 (6 bases). The germline V and J ends were trimmed by 3 bases and 7 bases, with 13 bases remaining between them. Looked up from germline, CDR1 is SSHAT and CDR2 is FNYEAQ (reference sequence). The CDR3 is 14 amino acids. Here the CDR3 reads CASSLGGPINEQFF. CDR3 in DNA: TGTGCCAGCAGCTTGGGGGGACCGATTAATGAGCAGTTCTTC. Full variable domain (outside the CDR3, taken from reference TRBV7-7 and TRBJ2-1): GAGVSQSPRYKVTKRGQDVTLRCDPISSHATLYWYQQALGQGPEFLTYFNYEAQPDKSGLPSDRFSAERPEGSISTLTIQRTEQRDSAMYRCASSLGGPINEQFFGPGTRLTVL.

The rearrangement joins TRBV2 to TRBJ1-1; 7 bases are a match to TRBD1. Per the germline V gene, CDR1 is SNHLY and CDR2 is FYNNEI. The V and J ends lost 7 bases and 0 bases, in that order; junction bases with no gene match: 8. The CDR3 runs 15 residues. CDR3 coding DNA: TGTGCCAGCACTTTTATCAGGGGGGTGAACACTGAAGCTTTCTTT. Its translation is CASTFIRGVNTEAFF.

The chain carries TRBV6-5 and TRBJ2-2; D is unclear. Germline CDR1 MNHEY, CDR2 SVGAGI. CDR3 length: 14 amino acids. V was pared by 0 bases and J by 1 base, with 3 bases between. The CDR3 nucleotides are TGTGCCAGCAGTTACTCCAGGAACACCGGGGAGCTGTTTTTT. Protein product: CASSYSRNTGELFF.

The rearrangement joins TRBV27 to TRBJ2-6, with 9 nucleotides matching TRBD1. CDR3 length: 19 residues. The V and J ends lost 6 bases and 0 bases, in that order; junction bases with no gene match: 12. Germline CDR1 reads MNHEY; CDR2 reads SMNVEV (reference sequence). As DNA, the CDR3 is TGTGCCAGCAGCCTCGGACAGGGGCTGAGTCTCTCTGGGGCCAACGTCCTGACTTTC. It codes for CASSLGQGLSLSGANVLTF.

On this clone: The germline gene is not matched at one end of the junction; a read error may be the cause. The V and J genes are TRBV4-3 and TRBJ2-3, with 8 positions matching TRBD2. The length of the CDR3 is 17 residues. Germline V gene lookup returns CDR1 LGHNA and CDR2 YSLEER. The CDR3 reads CASRQVYTGGPTDTQYF. The CDR3 region has the DNA TGCGCCAGCAGACAAGTTTACACGGGGGGGCCCACAGATACGCAGTATTTT.

The table lists this clone with a count of one. The chain links TRBV11-3 to TRBJ2-7; D gene uncertain. CDR3 size: 12 residues. Trimming took off 6 bases at V and 5 bases at J, with 11 bases between the two ends. Per the germline V gene, CDR1 is SGHNT and CDR2 is YENEEA. The CDR3 DNA reads as TGTGCCAGCAGTCGTGGCCGTGACGAGCAGTACTTC. It translates to CASSRGRDEQYF.

The chain has TRBV6-5 and TRBJ2-2; D is perhaps TRBD2 (6 bases). Germline CDR1 reads MNHEY; CDR2 reads SVGAGI. V lost 2 bases to trimming and J lost 5 bases, with 12 bases between them. The CDR3 covers 15 residues. In nucleotides, the CDR3 is TGTGCCAGCAGTTACGGTAGGGCGGGGACCGGGGAGCTGTTTTTT. Translation: CASSYGRAGTGELFF.

The chain employs TRBV30 and TRBJ2-7, with 10 bases that match TRBD2. This CDR3 is built from 13 residues. CDR1 GTSNPN and CDR2 SVGIG come from the germline V gene (reference sequence). After removal of 2 bases from V and 3 bases from J, the junction contained 1 base not matched to a gene. The CDR3 DNA reads as TGTGCCTGGAGTAGCGGGAGGGACTACGAGCAGTACTTC. It yields the protein CAWSSGRDYEQYF.

As DNA, the CDR3 is TGTGCCAGCAGCCCACGGACAGTAATGAACACTGAAGCTTTCTTT. This gives the protein CASSPRTVMNTEAFF. The rearrangement links TRBV7-2 to TRBJ1-1; maybe TRBD1 (6 bases). V lost 5 bases to trimming and J lost 0 bases, with 13 bases between them. Germline CDR1 and CDR2: SGHTA and FQGNSA. CDR3 length equals 15 residues.

The chain employs TRBV7-9 and TRBJ2-5; TRBD1 is a possible D gene (5 bases). V was cut by 1 base and J by 4 bases, with 10 bases left in between. The CDR3 spans 14 residues. CDR1 is SEHNR and CDR2 is FQNEAQ in the germline V gene (reference sequence). The CDR3 region has the DNA TGTGCCAGCAGCTTAGAGGATAGGGGAGAGACCCAGTACTTC. Its translation is CASSLEDRGETQYF.

This chain connects TRBV7-7 to TRBJ2-3; TRBD2 is a possible D gene (6 bases). The CDR3 runs to 16 residues. V lost 2 bases and J 4 bases, leaving 16 bases between the germline ends. Germline loops: CDR1 SSHAT, CDR2 FNYEAQ (reference sequence). The CDR3 region is CASSLLEGFKADTQYF. CDR3 in DNA: TGTGCCAGCAGCTTATTGGAGGGCTTTAAGGCAGATACGCAGTATTTT. Drawing the rest from reference TRBV7-7 and TRBJ2-3, the complete variable domain is GAGVSQSPRYKVTKRGQDVTLRCDPISSHATLYWYQQALGQGPEFLTYFNYEAQPDKSGLPSDRFSAERPEGSISTLTIQRTEQRDSAMYRCASSLLEGFKADTQYFGPGTRLTVL.